This T cell receptor beta chain was identified in a study of shared clonotypes between healthy human individuals. Clones were read by immunoSEQ multiplex PCR, and TCRdb kept only the in-frame ones, dropping some. The sample lists some 1.1 million clones, approximately 77% occurring once. Donors were healthy HIV-negative adults without recent acute infections or vaccinations. This CDR3 is built from 15 residues. The germline gives CDR1 SGHRS, CDR2 YFSETQ. Trimming stripped 4 bases from V and 0 bases from J, with 13 bases between. The TCR was taken from a man younger than 35 in good health. Some clones in this sample may be carry-over from other donors' samples. Sequencing used memory CD4+ T cells from PBMCs. This sample's subset: CD45RA-negative fraction. This chain uses TRBV5-1 with TRBJ1-1; D possibly corresponds to TRBD1 (5 bases). The CDR3 loop reads CASSPPGTVNTEAFF. The CDR3 DNA reads as TGCGCCAGCAGCCCACCCGGGACGGTGAACACTGAAGCTTTCTTT.